This T cell receptor beta chain was obtained from a study of T cell repertoires in cytomegalovirus infection. Study-wide points: Cumulative frequency of public TCR beta families picked out carriers of CMV plus the relevant HLA.

Germline values: CDR1 MDHEN, CDR2 SYDVKM. With 3 bases removed from V and 6 bases from J, the gap between germline ends came to 12 bases. The CDR3 length is 14 residues. TCRdb re-called the reads with MiXCR, one entry per CDR3 protein. The sample holds about 150,000 distinct CDR3 sequences, roughly a quarter seen once. This clonotype turned up a few times. The antigen is undetermined. This receptor was obtained from a human donor in good health (CMV status not recorded). Some clones in this sample may be carry-over from other donors' samples. This rearrangement joins TRBV28 to TRBJ2-1, with D hard to call. The source material was PBMCs. CDR3 coding DNA: TGTGCCAGCAGTTTCCTAGGTGGGGTCAATGAGCAGTTCTTC. It is translated as CASSFLGGVNEQFF.